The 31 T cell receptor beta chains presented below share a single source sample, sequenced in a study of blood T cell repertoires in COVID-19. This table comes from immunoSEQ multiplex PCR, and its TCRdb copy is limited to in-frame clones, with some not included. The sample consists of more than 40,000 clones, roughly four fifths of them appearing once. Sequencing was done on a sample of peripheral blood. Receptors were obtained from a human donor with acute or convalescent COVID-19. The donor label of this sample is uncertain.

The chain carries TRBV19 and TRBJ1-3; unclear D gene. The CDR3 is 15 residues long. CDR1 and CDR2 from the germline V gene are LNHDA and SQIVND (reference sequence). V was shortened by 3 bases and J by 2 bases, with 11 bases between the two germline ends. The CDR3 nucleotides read TGTGCCAGTAGTATCAGTTCCAGGACTGGAAACACCATATATTTT. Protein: CASSISSRTGNTIYF.

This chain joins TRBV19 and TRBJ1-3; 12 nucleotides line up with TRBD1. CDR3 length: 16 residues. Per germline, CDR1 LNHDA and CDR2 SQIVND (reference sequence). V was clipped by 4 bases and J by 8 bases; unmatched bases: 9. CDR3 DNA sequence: TGTGCCAGTAGTACCACTCCCGGGACAGGGGGCTACACCATATATTTT. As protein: CASSTTPGTGGYTIYF.

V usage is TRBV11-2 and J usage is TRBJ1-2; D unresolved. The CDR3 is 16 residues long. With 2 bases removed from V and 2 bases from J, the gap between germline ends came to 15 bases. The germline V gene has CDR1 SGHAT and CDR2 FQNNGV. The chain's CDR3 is CASSLSLGGQNYGYTF. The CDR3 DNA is TGTGCCAGCAGCTTATCATTAGGTGGGCAGAACTATGGCTACACCTTC.

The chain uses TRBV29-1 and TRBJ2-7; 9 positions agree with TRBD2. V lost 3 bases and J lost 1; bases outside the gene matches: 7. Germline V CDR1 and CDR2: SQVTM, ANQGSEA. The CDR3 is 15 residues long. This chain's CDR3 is CSVDGSRGGSYEQYF. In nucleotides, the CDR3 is TGCAGCGTTGACGGGTCGCGGGGGGGATCCTACGAGCAGTACTTC.

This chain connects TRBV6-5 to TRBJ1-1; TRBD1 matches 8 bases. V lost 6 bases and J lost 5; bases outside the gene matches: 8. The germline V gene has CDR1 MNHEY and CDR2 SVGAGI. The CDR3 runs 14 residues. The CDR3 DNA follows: TGTGCCAGCAGCGACCCAACAGGGGGGACTGAAGCTTTCTTT. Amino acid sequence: CASSDPTGGTEAFF.

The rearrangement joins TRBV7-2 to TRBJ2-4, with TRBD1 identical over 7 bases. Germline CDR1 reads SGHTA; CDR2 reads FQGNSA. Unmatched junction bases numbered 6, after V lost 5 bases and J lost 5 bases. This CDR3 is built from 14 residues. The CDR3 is CASSKGQDQNIQYF. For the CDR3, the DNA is TGTGCCAGCAGCAAAGGACAGGATCAAAACATTCAGTACTTC.

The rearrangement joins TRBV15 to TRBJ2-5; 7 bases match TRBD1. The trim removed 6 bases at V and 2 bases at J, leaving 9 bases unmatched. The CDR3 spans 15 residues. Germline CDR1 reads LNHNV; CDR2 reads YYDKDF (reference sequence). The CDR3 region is CATRKLTGQQETQYF. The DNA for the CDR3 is TGTGCCACCAGGAAATTGACAGGGCAGCAAGAGACCCAGTACTTC. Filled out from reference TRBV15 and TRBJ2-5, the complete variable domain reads DAMVIQNPRYQVTQFGKPVTLSCSQTLNHNVMYWYQQKSSQAPKLLFHYYDKDFNNEADTPDNFQSRRPNTSFCFLDIRSPGLGDTAMYLCATRKLTGQQETQYFGPGTRLLVL.

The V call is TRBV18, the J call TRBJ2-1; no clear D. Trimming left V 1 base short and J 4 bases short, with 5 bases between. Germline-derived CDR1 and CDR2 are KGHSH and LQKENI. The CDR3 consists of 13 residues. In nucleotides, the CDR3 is TGTGCCAGCTCACCACAGAGGTACAATGAGCAGTTCTTC. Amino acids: CASSPQRYNEQFF.

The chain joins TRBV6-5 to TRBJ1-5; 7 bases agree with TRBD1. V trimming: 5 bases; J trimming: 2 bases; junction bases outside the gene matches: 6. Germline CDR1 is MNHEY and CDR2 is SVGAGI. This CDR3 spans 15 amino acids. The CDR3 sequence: CASSQQGIGNQPQHF. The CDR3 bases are TGTGCCAGCAGTCAACAGGGGATCGGCAATCAGCCCCAGCATTTT.

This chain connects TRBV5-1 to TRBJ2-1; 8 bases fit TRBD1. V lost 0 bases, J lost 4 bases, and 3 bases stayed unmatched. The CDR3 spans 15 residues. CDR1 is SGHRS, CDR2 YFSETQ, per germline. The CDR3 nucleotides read TGCGCCAGCAGCTTGGAGGGGACAGGTTACAATGAGCAGTTCTTC. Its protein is CASSLEGTGYNEQFF.

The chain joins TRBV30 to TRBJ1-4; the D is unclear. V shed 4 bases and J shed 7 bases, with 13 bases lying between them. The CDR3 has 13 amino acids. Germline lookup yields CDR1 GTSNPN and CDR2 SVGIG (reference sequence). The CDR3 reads CAWTLGRSEKLFF. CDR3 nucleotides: TGTGCCTGGACCCTCGGCAGGTCTGAAAAACTGTTTTTT. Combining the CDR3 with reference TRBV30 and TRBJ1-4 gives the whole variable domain SQTIHQWPATLVQPVGSPLSLECTVEGTSNPNLYWYRQAAGRGLQLLFYSVGIGQISSEVPQNLSASRPQDRQFILSSKKLLLSDSGFYLCAWTLGRSEKLFFGSGTQLSVL.

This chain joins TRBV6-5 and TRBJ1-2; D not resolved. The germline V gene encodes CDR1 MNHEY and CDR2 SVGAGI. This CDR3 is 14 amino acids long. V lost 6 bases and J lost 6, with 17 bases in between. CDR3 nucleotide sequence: TGTGCCAGCAGCCCCGCGGGGTTGGAGAATGGCTACACCTTC. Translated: CASSPAGLENGYTF.

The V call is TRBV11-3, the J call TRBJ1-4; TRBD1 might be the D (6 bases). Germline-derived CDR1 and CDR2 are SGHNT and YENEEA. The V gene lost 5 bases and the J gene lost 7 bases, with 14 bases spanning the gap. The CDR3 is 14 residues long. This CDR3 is CASSLRGRGEKLFF. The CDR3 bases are TGTGCCAGCAGCCTCAGGGGTAGAGGTGAAAAACTGTTTTTT.

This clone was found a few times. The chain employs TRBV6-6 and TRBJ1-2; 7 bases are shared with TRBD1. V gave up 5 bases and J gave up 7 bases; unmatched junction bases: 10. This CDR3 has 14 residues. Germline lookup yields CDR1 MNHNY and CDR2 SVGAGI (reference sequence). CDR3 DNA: TGTGCCAGCAGTACGGGACAGTCGGCCCCTGGCTACACCTTC. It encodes CASSTGQSAPGYTF.

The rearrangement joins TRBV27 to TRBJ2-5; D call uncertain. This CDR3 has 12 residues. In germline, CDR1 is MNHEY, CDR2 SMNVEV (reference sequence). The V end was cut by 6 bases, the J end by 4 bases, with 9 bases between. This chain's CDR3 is CASRTSGETQYF. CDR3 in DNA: TGTGCCAGCAGGACGTCGGGAGAGACCCAGTACTTC.

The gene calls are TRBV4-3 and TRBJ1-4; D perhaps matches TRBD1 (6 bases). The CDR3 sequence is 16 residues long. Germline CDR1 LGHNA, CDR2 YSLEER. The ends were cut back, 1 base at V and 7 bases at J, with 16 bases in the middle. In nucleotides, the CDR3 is TGCGCCAGCAGCCAAGGAAGTCGCAGGGGAGTTGAAAAACTGTTTTTT. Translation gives CASSQGSRRGVEKLFF.

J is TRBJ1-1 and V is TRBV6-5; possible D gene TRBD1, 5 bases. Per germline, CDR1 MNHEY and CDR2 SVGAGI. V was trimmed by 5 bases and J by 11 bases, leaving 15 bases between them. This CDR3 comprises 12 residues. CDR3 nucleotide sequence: TGTGCCAGCAGTCCTAACAGGCTAGGGGCTTTCTTT. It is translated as CASSPNRLGAFF.

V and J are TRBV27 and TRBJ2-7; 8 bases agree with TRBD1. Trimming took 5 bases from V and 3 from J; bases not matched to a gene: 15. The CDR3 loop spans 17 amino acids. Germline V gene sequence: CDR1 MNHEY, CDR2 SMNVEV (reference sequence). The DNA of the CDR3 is TGTGCCAGCAGTCCCAGGGGGCGTACAAAAGACCTCTACGAGCAGTACTTC. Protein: CASSPRGRTKDLYEQYF.

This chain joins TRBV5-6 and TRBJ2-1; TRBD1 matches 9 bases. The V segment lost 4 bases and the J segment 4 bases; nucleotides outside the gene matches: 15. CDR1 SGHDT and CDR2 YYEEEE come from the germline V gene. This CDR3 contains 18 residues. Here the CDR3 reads CASSHKKLGTGIYNEQFF. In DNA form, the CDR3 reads TGTGCCAGCAGCCATAAAAAGCTCGGGACAGGGATATACAATGAGCAGTTCTTC.

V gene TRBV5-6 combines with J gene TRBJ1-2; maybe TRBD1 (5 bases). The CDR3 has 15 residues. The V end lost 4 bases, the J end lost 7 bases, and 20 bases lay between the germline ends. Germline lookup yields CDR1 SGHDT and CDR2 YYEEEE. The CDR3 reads CASSPNVDVRGGYTF. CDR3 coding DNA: TGTGCCAGCAGCCCGAATGTAGATGTTAGGGGTGGCTACACCTTC.

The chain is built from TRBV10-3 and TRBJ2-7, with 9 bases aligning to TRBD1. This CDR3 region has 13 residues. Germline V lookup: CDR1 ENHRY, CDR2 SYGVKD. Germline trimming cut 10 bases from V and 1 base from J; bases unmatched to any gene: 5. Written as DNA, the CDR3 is TGTGCCACTAAGGGACAGGGTTCCTACGAGCAGTACTTC. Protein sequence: CATKGQGSYEQYF.

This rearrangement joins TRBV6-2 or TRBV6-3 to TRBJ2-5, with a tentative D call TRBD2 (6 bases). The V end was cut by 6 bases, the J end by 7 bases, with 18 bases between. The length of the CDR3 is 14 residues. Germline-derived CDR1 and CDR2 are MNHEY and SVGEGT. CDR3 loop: CASSLGGQPRTQYF. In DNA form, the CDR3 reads TGTGCCAGCAGCCTCGGGGGTCAACCCAGGACCCAGTACTTC.

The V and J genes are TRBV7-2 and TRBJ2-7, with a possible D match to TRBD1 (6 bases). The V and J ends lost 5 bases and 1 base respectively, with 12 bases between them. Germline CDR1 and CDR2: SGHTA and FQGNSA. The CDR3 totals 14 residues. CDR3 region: CASSPMTGSYEQYF. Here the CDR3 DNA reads TGTGCCAGCAGCCCTATGACAGGATCCTACGAGCAGTACTTC.

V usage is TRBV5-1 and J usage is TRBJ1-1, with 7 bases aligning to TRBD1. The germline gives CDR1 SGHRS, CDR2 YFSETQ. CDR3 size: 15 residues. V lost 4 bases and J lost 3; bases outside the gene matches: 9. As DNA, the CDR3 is TGCGCCAGCAGCCTATCACAGGGGACAGACACTGAAGCTTTCTTT. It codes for CASSLSQGTDTEAFF.

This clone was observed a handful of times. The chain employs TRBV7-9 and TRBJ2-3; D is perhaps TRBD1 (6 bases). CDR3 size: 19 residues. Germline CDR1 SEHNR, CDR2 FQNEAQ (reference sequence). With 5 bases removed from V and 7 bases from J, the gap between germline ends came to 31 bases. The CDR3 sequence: CASSPSPRTGGVSPNTQYF. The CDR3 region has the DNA TGTGCCAGCAGCCCATCCCCCCGGACTGGGGGCGTATCCCCTAATACGCAGTATTTT.

The chain's CDR3 is CASSGPGANVLTF. CDR3 nucleotides: TGTGCCAGCAGCGGGCCCGGGGCCAACGTCCTGACTTTC. This chain connects TRBV7-3 to TRBJ2-6; no reliable D call. Germline lookup yields CDR1 SGHTA and CDR2 FQGTGA. V was trimmed by 5 bases and J by 4 bases, leaving 6 bases between them. There are 13 residues in the CDR3.

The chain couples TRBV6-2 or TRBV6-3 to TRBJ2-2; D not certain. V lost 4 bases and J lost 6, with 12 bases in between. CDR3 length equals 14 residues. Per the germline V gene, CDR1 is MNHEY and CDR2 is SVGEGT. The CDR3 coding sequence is TGTGCCAGCAGTTCTTTGCAAGCGCCCGGGGAGCTGTTTTTT. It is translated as CASSSLQAPGELFF.

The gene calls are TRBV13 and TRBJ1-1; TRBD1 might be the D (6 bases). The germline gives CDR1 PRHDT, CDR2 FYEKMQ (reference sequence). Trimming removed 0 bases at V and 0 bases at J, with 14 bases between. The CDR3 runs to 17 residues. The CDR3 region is CASSLGLLGHMNTEAFF. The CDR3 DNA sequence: TGTGCCAGCAGCTTAGGCCTATTGGGACACATGAACACTGAAGCTTTCTTT.

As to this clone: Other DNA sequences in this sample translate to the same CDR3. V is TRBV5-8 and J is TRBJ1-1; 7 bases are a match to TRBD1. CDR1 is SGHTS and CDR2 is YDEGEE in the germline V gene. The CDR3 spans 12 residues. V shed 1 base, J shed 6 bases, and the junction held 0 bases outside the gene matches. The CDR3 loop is CASSLQGAEAFF. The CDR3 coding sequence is TGTGCCAGCAGCTTGCAGGGGGCTGAAGCTTTCTTT.

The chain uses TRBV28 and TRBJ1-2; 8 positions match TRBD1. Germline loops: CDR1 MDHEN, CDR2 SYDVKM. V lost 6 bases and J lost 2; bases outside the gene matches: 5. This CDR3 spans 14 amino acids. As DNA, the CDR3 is TGTGCCAGCAGGGCACAGGGGGGGAACTATGGCTACACCTTC. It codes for CASRAQGGNYGYTF.

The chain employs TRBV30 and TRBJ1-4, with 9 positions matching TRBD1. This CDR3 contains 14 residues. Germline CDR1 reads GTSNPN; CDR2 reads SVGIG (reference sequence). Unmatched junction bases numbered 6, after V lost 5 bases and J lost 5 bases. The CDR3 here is CAWARDRGNEKLFF. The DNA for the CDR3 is TGTGCCTGGGCCAGAGACAGGGGGAATGAAAAACTGTTTTTT.